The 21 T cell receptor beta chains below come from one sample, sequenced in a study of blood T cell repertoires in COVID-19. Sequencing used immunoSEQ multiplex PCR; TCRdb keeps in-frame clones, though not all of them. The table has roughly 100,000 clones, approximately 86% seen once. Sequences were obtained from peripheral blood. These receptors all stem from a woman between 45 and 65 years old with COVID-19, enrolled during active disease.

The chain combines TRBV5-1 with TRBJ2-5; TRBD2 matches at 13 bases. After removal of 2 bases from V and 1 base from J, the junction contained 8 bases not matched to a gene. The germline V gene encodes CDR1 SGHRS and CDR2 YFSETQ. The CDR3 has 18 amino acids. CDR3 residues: CASSFGLAGAPPQETQYF. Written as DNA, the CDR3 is TGCGCCAGCAGCTTTGGACTAGCGGGGGCCCCACCCCAAGAGACCCAGTACTTC. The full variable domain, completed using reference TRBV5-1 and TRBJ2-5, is KAGVTQTPRYLIKTRGQQVTLSCSPISGHRSVSWYQQTPGQGLQFLFEYFSETQRNKGNFPGRFSGRQFSNSRSEMNVSTLELGDSALYLCASSFGLAGAPPQETQYFGPGTRLLVL.

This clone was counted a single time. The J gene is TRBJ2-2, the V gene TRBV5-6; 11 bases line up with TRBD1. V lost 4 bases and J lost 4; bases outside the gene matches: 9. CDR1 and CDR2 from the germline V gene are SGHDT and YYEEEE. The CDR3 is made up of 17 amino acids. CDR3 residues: CASSPPTGTGGTGELFF. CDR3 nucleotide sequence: TGTGCCAGCAGCCCCCCGACCGGGACAGGGGGCACCGGGGAGCTGTTTTTT.

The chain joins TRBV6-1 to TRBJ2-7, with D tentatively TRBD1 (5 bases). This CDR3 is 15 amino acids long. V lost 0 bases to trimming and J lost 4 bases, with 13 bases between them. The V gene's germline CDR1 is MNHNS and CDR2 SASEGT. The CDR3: CASSEAKGLNYEQYF. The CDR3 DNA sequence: TGTGCCAGCAGTGAAGCCAAGGGGTTGAATTACGAGCAGTACTTC.

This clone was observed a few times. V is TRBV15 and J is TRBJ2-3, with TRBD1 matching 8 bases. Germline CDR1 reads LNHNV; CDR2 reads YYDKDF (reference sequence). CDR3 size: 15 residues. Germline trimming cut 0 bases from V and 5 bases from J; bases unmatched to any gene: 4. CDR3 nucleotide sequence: TGTGCCACCAGCAGAGACAGGGGGCGGGTAGATACGCAGTATTTT. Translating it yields CATSRDRGRVDTQYF.

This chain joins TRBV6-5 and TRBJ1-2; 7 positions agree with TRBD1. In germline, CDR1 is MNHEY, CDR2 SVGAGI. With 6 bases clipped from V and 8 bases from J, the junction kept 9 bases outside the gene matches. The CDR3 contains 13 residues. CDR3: CASRQQGKDGYTF. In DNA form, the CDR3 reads TGTGCCAGCAGGCAACAGGGGAAAGACGGCTACACCTTC.

The CDR3 sequence: CASRTGGDFEAFF. CDR3 coding DNA: TGTGCCAGCAGAACCGGAGGGGATTTTGAAGCTTTCTTT. The chain joins TRBV6-5 to TRBJ1-1, with D possibly matching TRBD1 (5 bases). V lost 6 bases and J lost 7, with 15 bases in between. Germline V gene data show CDR1 as MNHEY and CDR2 as SVGAGI. The CDR3 extends over 13 amino acids.

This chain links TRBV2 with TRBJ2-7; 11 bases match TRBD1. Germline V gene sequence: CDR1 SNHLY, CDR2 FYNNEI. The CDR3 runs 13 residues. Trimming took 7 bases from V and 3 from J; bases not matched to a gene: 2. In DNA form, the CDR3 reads TGTGCCAGCACCGGGACAGGGGGCTACGAGCAGTACTTC. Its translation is CASTGTGGYEQYF.

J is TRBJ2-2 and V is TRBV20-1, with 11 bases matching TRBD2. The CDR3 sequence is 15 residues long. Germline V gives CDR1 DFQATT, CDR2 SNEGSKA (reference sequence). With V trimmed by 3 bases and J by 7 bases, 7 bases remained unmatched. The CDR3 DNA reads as TGCAGTGCTAGTTTACTTAGCGGGGGGGGCGGGGAGCTGTTTTTT. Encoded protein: CSASLLSGGGGELFF.

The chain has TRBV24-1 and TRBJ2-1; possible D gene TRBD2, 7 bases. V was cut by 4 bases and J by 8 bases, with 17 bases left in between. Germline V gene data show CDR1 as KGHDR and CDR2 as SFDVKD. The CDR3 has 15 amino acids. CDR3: CATSEGRGGLDEQFF. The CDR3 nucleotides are TGTGCCACCAGTGAAGGGAGGGGGGGCCTCGATGAGCAGTTCTTC.

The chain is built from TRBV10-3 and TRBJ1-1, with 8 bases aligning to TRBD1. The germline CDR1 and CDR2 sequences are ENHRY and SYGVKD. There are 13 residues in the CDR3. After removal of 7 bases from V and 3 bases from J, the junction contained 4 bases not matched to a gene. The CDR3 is CAIIGQGDTEAFF. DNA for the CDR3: TGTGCCATCATCGGACAGGGAGACACTGAAGCTTTCTTT.

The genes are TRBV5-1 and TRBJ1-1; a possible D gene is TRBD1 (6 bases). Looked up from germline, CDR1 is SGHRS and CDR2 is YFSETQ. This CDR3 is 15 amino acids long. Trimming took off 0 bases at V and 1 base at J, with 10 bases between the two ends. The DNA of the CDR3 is TGCGCCAGCAGCTTGGAACTGGGACAGAACACTGAAGCTTTCTTT. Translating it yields CASSLELGQNTEAFF.

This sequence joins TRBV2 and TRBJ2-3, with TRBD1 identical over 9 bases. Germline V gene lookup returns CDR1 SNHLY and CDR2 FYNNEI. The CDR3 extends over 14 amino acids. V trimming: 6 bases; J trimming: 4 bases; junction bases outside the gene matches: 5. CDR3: CASRMGQGSDTQYF. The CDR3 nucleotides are TGTGCCAGCAGGATGGGACAGGGTTCAGATACGCAGTATTTT.

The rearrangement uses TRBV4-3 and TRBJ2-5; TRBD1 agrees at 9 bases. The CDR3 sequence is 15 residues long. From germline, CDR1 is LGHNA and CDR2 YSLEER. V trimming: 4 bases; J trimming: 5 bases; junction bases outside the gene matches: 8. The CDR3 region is CASSRSTGGAETQYF. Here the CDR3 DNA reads TGCGCCAGCAGCCGTAGTACAGGGGGCGCGGAGACCCAGTACTTC.

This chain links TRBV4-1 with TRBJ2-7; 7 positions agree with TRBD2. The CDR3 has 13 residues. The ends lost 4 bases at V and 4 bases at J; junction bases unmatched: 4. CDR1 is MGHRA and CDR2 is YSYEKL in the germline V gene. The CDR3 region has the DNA TGCGCCAGCAGCCTCAGCGGGGCTTACGAGCAGTACTTC. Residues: CASSLSGAYEQYF.

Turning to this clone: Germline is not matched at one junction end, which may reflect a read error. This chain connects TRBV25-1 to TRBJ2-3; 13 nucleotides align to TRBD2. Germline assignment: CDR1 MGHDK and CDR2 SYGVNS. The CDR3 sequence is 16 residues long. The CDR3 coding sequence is TGTGCCAGCAGCCAACTAGCGGGGGGGCTTGCAGATACGCAATATTTT. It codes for CASSQLAGGLADTQYF.

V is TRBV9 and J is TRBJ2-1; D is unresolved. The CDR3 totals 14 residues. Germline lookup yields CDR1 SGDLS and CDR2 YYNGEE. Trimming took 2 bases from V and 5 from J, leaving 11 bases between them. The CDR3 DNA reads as TGTGCCAGCAGCGTCCAGGCGATCGACAATGAGCAGTTCTTC. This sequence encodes CASSVQAIDNEQFF.

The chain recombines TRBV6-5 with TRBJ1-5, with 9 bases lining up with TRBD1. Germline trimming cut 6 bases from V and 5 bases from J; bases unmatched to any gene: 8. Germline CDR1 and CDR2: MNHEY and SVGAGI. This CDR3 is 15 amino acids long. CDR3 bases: TGTGCCAGCAGCAGGACAGGGGTCACCGATCAGCCCCAGCATTTT. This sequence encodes CASSRTGVTDQPQHF.

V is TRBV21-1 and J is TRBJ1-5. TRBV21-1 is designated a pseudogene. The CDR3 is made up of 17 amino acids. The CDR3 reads CASSKKFEDSPNQPQHF. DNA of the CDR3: TGTGCCAGCAGCAAAAAATTTGAGGATTCGCCCAATCAGCCCCAGCATTTT.

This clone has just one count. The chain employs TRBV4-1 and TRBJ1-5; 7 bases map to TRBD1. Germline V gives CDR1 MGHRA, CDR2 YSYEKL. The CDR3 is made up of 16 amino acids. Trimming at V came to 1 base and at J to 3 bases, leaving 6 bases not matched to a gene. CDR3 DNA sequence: TGCGCCAGCAGCCAAGCAACGGGACAGCACAATCAGCCCCAGCATTTT. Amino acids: CASSQATGQHNQPQHF.

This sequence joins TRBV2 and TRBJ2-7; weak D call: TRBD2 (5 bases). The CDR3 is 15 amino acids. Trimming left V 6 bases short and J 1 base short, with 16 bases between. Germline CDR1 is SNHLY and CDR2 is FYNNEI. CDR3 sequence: CASRVREGSSYEQYF. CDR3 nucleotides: TGTGCCAGCAGGGTCCGCGAGGGCAGTTCCTACGAGCAGTACTTC.

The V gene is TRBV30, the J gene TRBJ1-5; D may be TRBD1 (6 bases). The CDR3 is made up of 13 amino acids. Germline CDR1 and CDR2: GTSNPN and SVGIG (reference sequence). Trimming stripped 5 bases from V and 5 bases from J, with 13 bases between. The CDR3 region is CAWDTGTDQPQHF. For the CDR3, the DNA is TGTGCCTGGGATACAGGGACCGATCAGCCCCAGCATTTT.